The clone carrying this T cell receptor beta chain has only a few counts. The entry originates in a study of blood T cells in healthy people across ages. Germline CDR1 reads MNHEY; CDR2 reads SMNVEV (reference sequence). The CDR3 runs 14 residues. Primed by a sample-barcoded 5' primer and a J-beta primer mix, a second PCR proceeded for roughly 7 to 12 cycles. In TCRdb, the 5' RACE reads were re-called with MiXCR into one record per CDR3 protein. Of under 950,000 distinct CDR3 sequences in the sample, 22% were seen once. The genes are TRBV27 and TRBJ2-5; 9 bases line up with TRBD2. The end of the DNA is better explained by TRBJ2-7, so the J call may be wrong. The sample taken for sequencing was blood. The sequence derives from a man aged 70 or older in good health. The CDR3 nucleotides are TGTGCCAGCAGCGCTAGCGGGGACACCTACGAGCAGTACTTC. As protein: CASSASGDTYEQYF.